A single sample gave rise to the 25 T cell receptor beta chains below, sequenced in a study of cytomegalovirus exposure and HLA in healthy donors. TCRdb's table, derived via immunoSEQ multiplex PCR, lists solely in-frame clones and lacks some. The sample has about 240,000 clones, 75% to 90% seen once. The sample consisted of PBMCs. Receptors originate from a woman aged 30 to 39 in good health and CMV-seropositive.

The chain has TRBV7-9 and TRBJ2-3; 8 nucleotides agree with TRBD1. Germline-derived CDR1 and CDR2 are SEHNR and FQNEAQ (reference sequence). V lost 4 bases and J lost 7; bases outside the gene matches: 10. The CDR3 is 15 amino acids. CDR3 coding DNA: TGTGCCAGCAGCTCAGGGTCAGGGGGCGGAAATACGCAGTATTTT. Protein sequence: CASSSGSGGGNTQYF.

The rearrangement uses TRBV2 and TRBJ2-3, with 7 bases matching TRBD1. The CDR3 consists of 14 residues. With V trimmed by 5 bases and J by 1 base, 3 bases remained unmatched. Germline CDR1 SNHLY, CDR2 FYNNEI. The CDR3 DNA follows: TGTGCCAGCAGTACAGACAGGGGCACAGATACGCAGTATTTT. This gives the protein CASSTDRGTDTQYF.

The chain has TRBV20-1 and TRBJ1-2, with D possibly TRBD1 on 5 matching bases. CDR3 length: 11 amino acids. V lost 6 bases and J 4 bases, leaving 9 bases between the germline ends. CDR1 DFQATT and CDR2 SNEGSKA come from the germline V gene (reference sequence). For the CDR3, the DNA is TGCAGTGCCATAGACAGCTATGGCTACACCTTC. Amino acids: CSAIDSYGYTF.

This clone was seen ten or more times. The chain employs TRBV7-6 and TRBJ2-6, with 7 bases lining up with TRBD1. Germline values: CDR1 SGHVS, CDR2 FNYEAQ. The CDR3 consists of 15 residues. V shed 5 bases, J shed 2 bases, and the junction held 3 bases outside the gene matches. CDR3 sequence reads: CASSVTGAGANVLTF. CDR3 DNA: TGTGCCAGCAGCGTTACAGGGGCTGGGGCCAACGTCCTGACTTTC.

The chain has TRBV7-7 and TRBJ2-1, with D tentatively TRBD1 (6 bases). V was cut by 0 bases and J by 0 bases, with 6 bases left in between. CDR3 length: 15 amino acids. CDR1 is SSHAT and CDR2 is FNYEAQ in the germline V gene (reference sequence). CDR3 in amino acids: CASSLAQGSYNEQFF. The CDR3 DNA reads TGTGCCAGCAGCTTAGCACAGGGCTCCTACAATGAGCAGTTCTTC.

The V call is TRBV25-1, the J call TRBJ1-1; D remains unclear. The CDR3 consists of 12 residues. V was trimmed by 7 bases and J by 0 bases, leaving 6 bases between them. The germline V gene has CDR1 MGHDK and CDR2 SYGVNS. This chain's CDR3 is CASKLMNTEAFF. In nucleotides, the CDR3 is TGTGCCAGCAAGCTCATGAACACTGAAGCTTTCTTT.

CDR3 coding DNA: TGTGCCAGCAGTTTAGGACAGGGGAGCGGCTACACCTTC. It encodes CASSLGQGSGYTF. The V and J genes are TRBV27 and TRBJ1-2, with 9 bases fitting TRBD1. The CDR3 has 13 amino acids. Unmatched junction bases numbered 3, after V lost 2 bases and J lost 8 bases. CDR1 and CDR2 (germline): MNHEY, SMNVEV (reference sequence).

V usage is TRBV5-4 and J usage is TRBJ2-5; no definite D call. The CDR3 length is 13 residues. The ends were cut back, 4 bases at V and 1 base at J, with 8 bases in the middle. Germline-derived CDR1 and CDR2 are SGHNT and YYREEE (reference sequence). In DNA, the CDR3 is TGTGCCAGCAGCCCAGATTCCCAAGAGACCCAGTACTTC. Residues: CASSPDSQETQYF.

The CDR3 sequence: CSVRDTGNTIYF. CDR3 bases: TGCAGCGTTCGAGACACGGGAAACACCATATATTTT. The chain is built from TRBV29-1 and TRBJ1-3; D is undetermined. V gave up 5 bases and J gave up 4 bases, with 9 bases separating them. Germline V gene data show CDR1 as SQVTM and CDR2 as ANQGSEA. The CDR3 is 12 residues long.

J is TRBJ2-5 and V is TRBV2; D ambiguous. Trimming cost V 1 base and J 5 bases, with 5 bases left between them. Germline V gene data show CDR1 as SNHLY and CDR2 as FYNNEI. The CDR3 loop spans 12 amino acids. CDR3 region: CASSEVLETQYF. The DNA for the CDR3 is TGTGCCAGCAGTGAAGTCCTGGAGACCCAGTACTTC.

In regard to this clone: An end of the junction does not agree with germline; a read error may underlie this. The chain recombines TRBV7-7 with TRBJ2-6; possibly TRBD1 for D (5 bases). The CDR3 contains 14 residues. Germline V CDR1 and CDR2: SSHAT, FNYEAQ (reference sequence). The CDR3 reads CASSSGFGANVLTF. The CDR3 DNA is TGTGCTAGCAGCTCAGGGTTTGGGGCCAACGTCCTGACTTTC. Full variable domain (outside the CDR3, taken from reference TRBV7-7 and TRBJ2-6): GAGVSQSPRYKVTKRGQDVTLRCDPISSHATLYWYQQALGQGPEFLTYFNYEAQPDKSGLPSDRFSAERPEGSISTLTIQRTEQRDSAMYRCASSSGFGANVLTFGAGSRLTVL.

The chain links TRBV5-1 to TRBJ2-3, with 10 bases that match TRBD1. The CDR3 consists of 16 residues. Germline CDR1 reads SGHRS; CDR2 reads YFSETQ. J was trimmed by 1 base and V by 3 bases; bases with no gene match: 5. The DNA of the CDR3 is TGCGCCAGCAGCTACAGCGGACAGGGGGGCACAGATACGCAGTATTTT. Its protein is CASSYSGQGGTDTQYF. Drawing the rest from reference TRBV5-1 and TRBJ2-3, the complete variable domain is KAGVTQTPRYLIKTRGQQVTLSCSPISGHRSVSWYQQTPGQGLQFLFEYFSETQRNKGNFPGRFSGRQFSNSRSEMNVSTLELGDSALYLCASSYSGQGGTDTQYFGPGTRLTVL.

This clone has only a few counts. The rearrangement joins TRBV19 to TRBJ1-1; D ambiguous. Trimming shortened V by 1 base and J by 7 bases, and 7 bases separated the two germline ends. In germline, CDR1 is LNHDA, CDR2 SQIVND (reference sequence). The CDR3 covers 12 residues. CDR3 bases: TGTGCCAGTAGTATAGCGGAGGGTGAAGCTTTCTTT. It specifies CASSIAEGEAFF.

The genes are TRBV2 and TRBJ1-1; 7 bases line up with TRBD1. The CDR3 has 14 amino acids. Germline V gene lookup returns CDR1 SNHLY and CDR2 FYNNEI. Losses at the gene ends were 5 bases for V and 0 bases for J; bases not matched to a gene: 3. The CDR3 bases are TGTGCCAGCAGTATACAGGGGCTGAACACTGAAGCTTTCTTT. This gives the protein CASSIQGLNTEAFF.

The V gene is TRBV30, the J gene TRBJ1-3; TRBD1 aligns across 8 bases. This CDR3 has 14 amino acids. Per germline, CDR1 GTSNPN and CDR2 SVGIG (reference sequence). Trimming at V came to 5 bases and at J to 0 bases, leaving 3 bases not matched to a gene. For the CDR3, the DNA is TGTGCCTGGGACAGGGGATCCTCTGGAAACACCATATATTTT. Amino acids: CAWDRGSSGNTIYF.

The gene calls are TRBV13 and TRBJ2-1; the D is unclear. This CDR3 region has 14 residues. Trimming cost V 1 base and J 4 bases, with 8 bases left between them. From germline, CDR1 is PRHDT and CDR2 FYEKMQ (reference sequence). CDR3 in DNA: TGTGCCAGCAGCTTAGTGGTCCAGTACAATGAGCAGTTCTTC. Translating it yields CASSLVVQYNEQFF. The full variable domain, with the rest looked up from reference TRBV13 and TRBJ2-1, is AAGVIQSPRHLIKEKRETATLKCYPIPRHDTVYWYQQGPGQDPQFLISFYEKMQSDKGSIPDRFSAQQFSDYHSELNMSSLELGDSALYFCASSLVVQYNEQFFGPGTRLTVL.

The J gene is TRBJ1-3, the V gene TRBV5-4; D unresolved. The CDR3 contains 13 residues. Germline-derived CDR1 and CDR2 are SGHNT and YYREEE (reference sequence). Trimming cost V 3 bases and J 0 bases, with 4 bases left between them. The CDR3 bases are TGTGCCAGCAGCTGGAGCTCTGGAAACACCATATATTTT. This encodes CASSWSSGNTIYF.

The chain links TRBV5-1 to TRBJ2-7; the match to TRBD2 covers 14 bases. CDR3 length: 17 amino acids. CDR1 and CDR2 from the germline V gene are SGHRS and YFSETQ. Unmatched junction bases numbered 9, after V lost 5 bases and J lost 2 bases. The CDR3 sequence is CASSVGLAGELAYEQYF. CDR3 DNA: TGCGCCAGCAGTGTGGGACTAGCGGGAGAGTTGGCCTACGAGCAGTACTTC.

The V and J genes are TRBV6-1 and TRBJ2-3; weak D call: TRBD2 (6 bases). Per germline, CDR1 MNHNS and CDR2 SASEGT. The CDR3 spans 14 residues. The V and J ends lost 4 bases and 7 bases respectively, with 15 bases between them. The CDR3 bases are TGTGCCAGCAGTGCCCCGACTAGGACGCATACGCAGTATTTT. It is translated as CASSAPTRTHTQYF.

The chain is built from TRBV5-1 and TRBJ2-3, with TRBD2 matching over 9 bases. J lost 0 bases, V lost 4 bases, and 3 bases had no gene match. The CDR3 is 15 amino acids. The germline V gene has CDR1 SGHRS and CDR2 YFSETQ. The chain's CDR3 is CASSPGTSSTDTQYF. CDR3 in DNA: TGCGCCAGCAGCCCTGGGACTAGCAGCACAGATACGCAGTATTTT.

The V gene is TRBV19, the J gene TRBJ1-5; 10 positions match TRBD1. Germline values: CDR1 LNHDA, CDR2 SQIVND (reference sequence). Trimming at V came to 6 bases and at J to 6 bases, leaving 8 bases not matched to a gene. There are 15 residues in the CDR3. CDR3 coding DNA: TGTGCCAGTAGCCCGGGACAGGGGTTACGTCAGCCCCAGCATTTT. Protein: CASSPGQGLRQPQHF.

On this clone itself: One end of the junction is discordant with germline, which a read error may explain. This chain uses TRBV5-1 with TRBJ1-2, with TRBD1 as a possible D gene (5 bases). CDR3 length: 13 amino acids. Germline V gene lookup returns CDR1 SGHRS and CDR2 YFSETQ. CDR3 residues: CASSLARVDGCTF. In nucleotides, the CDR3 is TGCGCCAGCAGCTTGGCCAGGGTCGACGGCTGCACCTTC. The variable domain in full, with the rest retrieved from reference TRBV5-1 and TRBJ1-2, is KAGVTQTPRYLIKTRGQQVTLSCSPISGHRSVSWYQQTPGQGLQFLFEYFSETQRNKGNFPGRFSGRQFSNSRSEMNVSTLELGDSALYLCASSLARVDGCTFGSGTRLTVV.

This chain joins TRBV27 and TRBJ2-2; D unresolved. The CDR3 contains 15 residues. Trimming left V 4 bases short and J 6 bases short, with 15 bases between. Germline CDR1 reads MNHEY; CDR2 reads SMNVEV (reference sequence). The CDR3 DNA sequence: TGTGCCAGCAGTTCTGCCCCTGGTCCAGCCGGGGAGCTGTTTTTT. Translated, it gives CASSSAPGPAGELFF.

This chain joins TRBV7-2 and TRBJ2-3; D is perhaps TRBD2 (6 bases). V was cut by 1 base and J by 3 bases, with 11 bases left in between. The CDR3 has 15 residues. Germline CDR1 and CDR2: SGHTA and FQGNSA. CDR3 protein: CASSLVAGKTDTQYF. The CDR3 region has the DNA TGTGCCAGCAGCTTAGTGGCGGGGAAAACAGATACGCAGTATTTT. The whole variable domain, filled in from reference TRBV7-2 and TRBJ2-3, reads GAGVSQSPSNKVTEKGKDVELRCDPISGHTALYWYRQSLGQGLEFLIYFQGNSAPDKSGLPSDRFSAERTGGSVSTLTIQRTQQEDSAVYLCASSLVAGKTDTQYFGPGTRLTVL.

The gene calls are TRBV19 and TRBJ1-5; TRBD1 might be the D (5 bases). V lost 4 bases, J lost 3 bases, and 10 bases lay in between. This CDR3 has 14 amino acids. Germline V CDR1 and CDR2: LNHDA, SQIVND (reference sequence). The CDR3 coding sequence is TGTGCCAGTAGTACCCAGGGCCTCAATCAGCCCCAGCATTTT. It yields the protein CASSTQGLNQPQHF.